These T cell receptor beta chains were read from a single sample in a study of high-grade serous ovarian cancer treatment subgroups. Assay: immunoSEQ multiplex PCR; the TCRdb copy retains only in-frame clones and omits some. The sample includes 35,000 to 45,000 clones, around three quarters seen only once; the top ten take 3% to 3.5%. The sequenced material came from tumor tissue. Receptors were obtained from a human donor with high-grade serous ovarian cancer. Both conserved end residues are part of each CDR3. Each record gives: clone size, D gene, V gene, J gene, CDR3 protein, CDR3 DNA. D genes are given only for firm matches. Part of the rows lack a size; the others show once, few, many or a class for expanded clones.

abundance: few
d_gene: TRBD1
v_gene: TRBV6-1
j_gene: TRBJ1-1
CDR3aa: CASSLPGGNTEAFF
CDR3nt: TGTGCCAGCAGTTTGCCAGGGGGGAACACTGAAGCTTTCTTT

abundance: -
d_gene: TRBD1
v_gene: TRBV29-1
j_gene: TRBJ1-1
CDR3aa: CSVEDRGGLTEAFF
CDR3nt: TGCAGCGTTGAGGACAGGGGCGGGTTAACTGAAGCTTTCTTT

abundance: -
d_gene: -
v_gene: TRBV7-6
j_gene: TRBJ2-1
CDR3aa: CASSSRPHNEQFF
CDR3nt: TGTGCCAGCAGCTCCAGACCACACAATGAGCAGTTCTTC

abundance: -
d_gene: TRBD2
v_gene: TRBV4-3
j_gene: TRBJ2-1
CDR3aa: CASSQDGLAPNLYEQFF
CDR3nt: TGCGCCAGCAGCCAAGACGGACTAGCGCCTAACCTCTATGAGCAGTTCTTC

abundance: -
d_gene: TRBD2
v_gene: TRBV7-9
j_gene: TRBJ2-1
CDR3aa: CASSPDLAGANEQFF
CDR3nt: TGTGCCAGCAGCCCCGACCTAGCGGGAGCCAATGAGCAGTTCTTC

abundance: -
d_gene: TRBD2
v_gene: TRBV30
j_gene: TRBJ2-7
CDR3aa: CAWKGGSSYEQYF
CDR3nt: TGTGCCTGGAAAGGCGGGAGCTCCTACGAGCAGTACTTC

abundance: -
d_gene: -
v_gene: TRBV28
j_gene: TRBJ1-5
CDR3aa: CASSLRGPHQPQHF
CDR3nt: TGTGCCAGCAGTTTACGGGGCCCCCATCAGCCCCAGCATTTT

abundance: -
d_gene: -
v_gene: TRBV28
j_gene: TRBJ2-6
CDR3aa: CASSLYRSGANVLTF
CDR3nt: TGTGCCAGCAGTTTATATCGCTCTGGGGCCAACGTCCTGACTTTC

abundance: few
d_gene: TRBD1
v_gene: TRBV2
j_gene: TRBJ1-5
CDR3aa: CASGGQGRNQPQHF
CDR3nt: TGTGCCAGCGGGGGACAGGGGAGGAATCAGCCCCAGCATTTT

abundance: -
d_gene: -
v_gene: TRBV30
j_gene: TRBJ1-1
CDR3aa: CAWSVKTGGLNTEAFF
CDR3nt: TGTGCCTGGAGTGTAAAGACCGGTGGATTAAACACTGAAGCTTTCTTT

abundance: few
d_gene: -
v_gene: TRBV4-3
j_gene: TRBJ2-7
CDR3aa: CASSQSLGSYEQYF
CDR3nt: TGCGCCAGCAGCCAATCTCTAGGTTCCTACGAGCAGTACTTC

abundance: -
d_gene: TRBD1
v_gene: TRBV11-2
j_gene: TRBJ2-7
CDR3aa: CASTYDRGRNEQYF
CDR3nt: TGTGCCAGCACTTACGACAGGGGTCGCAACGAGCAGTACTTC

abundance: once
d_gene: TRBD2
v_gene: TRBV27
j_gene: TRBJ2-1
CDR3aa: CASKASGRNNEQFF
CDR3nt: TGTGCCAGCAAGGCTAGCGGGAGGAACAATGAGCAGTTCTTC

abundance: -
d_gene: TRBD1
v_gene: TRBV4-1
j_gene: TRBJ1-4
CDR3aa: CASSQVGTGYEKLFF
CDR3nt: TGCGCCAGCAGCCAAGTTGGGACAGGGTATGAAAAACTGTTTTTT

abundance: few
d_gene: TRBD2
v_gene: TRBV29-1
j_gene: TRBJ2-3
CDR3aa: CSVTSGSTDTQYF
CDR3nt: TGCAGCGTGACTAGCGGGAGCACAGATACGCAGTATTTT

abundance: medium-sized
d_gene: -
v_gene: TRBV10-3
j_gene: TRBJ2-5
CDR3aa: CAISSKGETQYF
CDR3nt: TGTGCCATCAGTTCCAAAGGAGAGACCCAGTACTTC

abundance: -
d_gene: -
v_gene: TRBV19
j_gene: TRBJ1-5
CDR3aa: CASSSPPAASKSYSNQPQHF
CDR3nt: TGTGCCAGTAGTTCGCCCCCGGCGGCCAGCAAATCTTATAGCAATCAGCCCCAGCATTTT

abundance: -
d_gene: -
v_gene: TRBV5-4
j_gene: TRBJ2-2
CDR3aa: CASSHKNPGERNTGELFF
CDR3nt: TGTGCCAGCAGCCACAAGAACCCAGGAGAACGGAACACCGGGGAGCTGTTTTTT

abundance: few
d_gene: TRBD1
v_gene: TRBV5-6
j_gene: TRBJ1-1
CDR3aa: CASSYGQGAEAFF
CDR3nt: TGTGCCAGCAGCTACGGACAGGGCGCTGAAGCTTTCTTT

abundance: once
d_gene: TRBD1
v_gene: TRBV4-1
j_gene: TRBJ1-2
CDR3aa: CASSHPDREVTTYGYTF
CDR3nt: TGCGCCAGCAGCCATCCGGACAGGGAAGTTACGACTTATGGCTACACCTTC

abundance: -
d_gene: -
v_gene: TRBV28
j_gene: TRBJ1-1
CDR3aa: CASSRRGANTEAFF
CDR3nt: TGTGCCAGCAGTCGACGGGGGGCGAACACTGAAGCTTTCTTT

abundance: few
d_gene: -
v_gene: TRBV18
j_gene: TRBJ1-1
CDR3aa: CASSGERGGTEAFF
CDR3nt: TGTGCCAGCTCCGGCGAGAGGGGAGGCACTGAAGCTTTCTTT

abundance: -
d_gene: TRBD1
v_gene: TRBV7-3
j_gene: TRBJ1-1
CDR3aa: CASSSDRENTEAFF
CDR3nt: TGTGCCAGCAGCTCGGACAGGGAGAACACTGAAGCTTTCTTT

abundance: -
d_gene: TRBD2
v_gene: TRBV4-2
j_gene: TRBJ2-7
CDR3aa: CASSQGSGIEQYF
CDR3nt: TGTGCCAGCAGCCAAGGGAGCGGGATCGAGCAGTACTTC